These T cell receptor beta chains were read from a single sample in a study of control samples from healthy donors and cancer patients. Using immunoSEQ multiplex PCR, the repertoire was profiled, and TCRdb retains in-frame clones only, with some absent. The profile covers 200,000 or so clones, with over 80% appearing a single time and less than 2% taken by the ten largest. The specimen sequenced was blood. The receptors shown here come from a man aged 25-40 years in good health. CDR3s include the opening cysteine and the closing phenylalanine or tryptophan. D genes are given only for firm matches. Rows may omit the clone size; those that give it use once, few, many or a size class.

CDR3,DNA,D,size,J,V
CASSVTSGGARTDTQYF,TGTGCCAGCAGCGTAACTAGCGGGGGTGCCCGCACAGATACGCAGTATTTT,TRBD2,NA,TRBJ2-3,TRBV9
CASSYRQGAMNTEAFF,TGTGCCAGCAGTTACCGACAGGGGGCGATGAACACTGAAGCTTTCTTT,TRBD1,NA,TRBJ1-1,TRBV6-5
CASSLAPGQGYEQYF,TGTGCCAGCAGCTTAGCCCCGGGACAGGGGTACGAGCAGTACTTC,TRBD1,NA,TRBJ2-7,TRBV11-2
CAISGRQGASETQYF,TGTGCCATCAGTGGCAGACAGGGGGCAAGCGAGACCCAGTACTTC,TRBD1,NA,TRBJ2-5,TRBV10-3
CSVLLVIGDRAGF,TGCAGTGTTCTATTGGTGATCGGGGACAGAGCGGGATTC,TRBD1,NA,TRBJ1-2,TRBV29-1
CASSTGTGGPVNTEAFF,TGTGCCAGTAGTACCGGGACAGGGGGCCCCGTGAACACTGAAGCTTTCTTT,TRBD1,NA,TRBJ1-1,TRBV19
CASSTDRGFYNEQFF,TGTGCCAGCAGTACCGACAGGGGATTCTACAATGAGCAGTTCTTC,TRBD1,NA,TRBJ2-1,TRBV6-5
CASSLGIMATNTGELFF,TGCGCCAGCAGCTTGGGAATTATGGCTACGAACACCGGGGAGCTGTTTTTT,NA,once,TRBJ2-2,TRBV5-1
CASSFSFLGGDYTGELFF,TGTGCCAGCAGCTTCTCGTTCTTGGGGGGGGATTACACCGGGGAGCTGTTTTTT,TRBD2,NA,TRBJ2-2,TRBV7-2
CASSFGQPNEKLFF,TGCGCCAGCAGCTTCGGGCAGCCTAATGAAAAACTGTTTTTT,NA,NA,TRBJ1-4,TRBV5-1
CASSTRQVHEQFF,TGTGCCAGTAGTACGCGACAGGTCCATGAGCAGTTCTTC,NA,NA,TRBJ2-1,TRBV19
CASSLEYMAGTSPDTQYF,TGTGCCAGCAGCTTAGAGTATATGGCGGGGACCAGTCCGGATACGCAGTATTTT,NA,NA,TRBJ2-3,TRBV7-8
CASSQVAVSGNTIYF,TGTGCCAGCAGCCAAGTTGCCGTCTCTGGAAACACCATATATTTT,NA,NA,TRBJ1-3,TRBV14
CSVGGRGYTEAFF,TGCAGCGTTGGGGGCAGGGGTTATACTGAAGCTTTCTTT,NA,NA,TRBJ1-1,TRBV29-1
CASRGQNNEKLFF,TGTGCCAGCAGAGGACAGAACAATGAAAAACTGTTTTTT,NA,NA,TRBJ1-4,TRBV6-5
CASTLRGPGDTQYF,TGTGCCAGCACCTTGAGGGGGCCGGGAGATACGCAGTATTTT,TRBD1,NA,TRBJ2-3,TRBV6-5
CASSIASGTGYANSPLHF,TGTGCCAGTAGTATAGCTTCCGGGACAGGGTACGCGAATTCACCCCTCCACTTT,TRBD1,NA,TRBJ1-6,TRBV19
CASSRRQGNYGYTF,TGTGCCAGTAGTAGGAGACAGGGAAACTATGGCTACACCTTC,TRBD1,once,TRBJ1-2,TRBV19
CASNRQGATATEAFF,TGTGCCAGCAATCGACAGGGGGCGACCGCCACTGAAGCTTTCTTT,TRBD1,NA,TRBJ1-1,TRBV6-5
CAWSGTGINYGYTF,TGTGCCTGGAGCGGGACAGGGATTAACTATGGCTACACCTTC,TRBD1,NA,TRBJ1-2,TRBV30
CASSQHRTRRTQYF,TGTGCCAGCAGCCAGCACAGGACAAGAAGGACCCAGTACTTC,NA,NA,TRBJ2-5,TRBV7-7
CASSWGQNTDTQYF,TGCGCCAGCAGCTGGGGACAGAATACAGATACGCAGTATTTT,TRBD1,NA,TRBJ2-3,TRBV5-1
CAISGDNYGYTF,TGTGCCATTTCAGGAGATAACTATGGCTACACCTTC,NA,NA,TRBJ1-2,TRBV10-3
CASSSGQGATNEKLFF,TGTGCCAGCAGCTCGGGACAGGGAGCAACTAATGAAAAACTGTTTTTT,TRBD1,NA,TRBJ1-4,TRBV7-9
CAYWRLPGGELFF,TGTGCCTACTGGCGGCTCCCAGGGGGGGAGCTGTTTTTT,NA,NA,TRBJ2-2,TRBV7-9
CASSQVPTESYGYTF,TGCGCCAGCAGCCAAGTCCCGACGGAGTCATATGGCTACACCTTC,NA,NA,TRBJ1-2,TRBV4-1
CASRRGLDSNEQFF,TGTGCCAGCAGAAGAGGACTAGATTCGAATGAGCAGTTCTTC,TRBD2,NA,TRBJ2-1,TRBV6-4
CASSPTGDFYEQYF,TGTGCCAGCTCACCAACAGGAGACTTTTACGAGCAGTACTTC,NA,NA,TRBJ2-7,TRBV18
CASSPADSWNTEAFF,TGTGCCAGCTCACCGGCAGACAGTTGGAACACTGAAGCTTTCTTT,NA,NA,TRBJ1-1,TRBV18
CASSSKTGNTEAFF,TGTGCCAGCAGTTCCAAGACAGGGAACACTGAAGCTTTCTTT,NA,NA,TRBJ1-1,TRBV6-5